Detailed here is one TCR beta chain. No antigen is known for it. The data belong to a study of PD-L1 blockade in urothelial cancer. Overall study results and limits: A pretreatment blood TCR clonality that fell below the median predicted better progression-free and overall survival.

Regarding time point: peripheral blood 6 weeks after treatment start. Assay: immunoSEQ multiplex PCR; the TCRdb copy retains only in-frame clones and omits some. The repertoire holds 100,000 to 150,000 clones, with 86% as singletons. The germline CDR1 and CDR2 sequences are MNHNY and SVGAGI (reference sequence). V was pared by 2 bases and J by 6 bases, with 11 bases between. CDR3 length equals 15 residues. This chain links TRBV6-6 with TRBJ1-6; D is possibly TRBD1 (5 bases). The sequences come from PBMCs, collected around atezolizumab (anti-PD-L1) treatment. This TCR was recovered from a middle-aged man with urothelial cancer. The CDR3 spells CASSYPTEFNSPLHF. DNA for the CDR3: TGTGCCAGCAGTTACCCGACAGAATTTAATTCACCCCTCCACTTT.